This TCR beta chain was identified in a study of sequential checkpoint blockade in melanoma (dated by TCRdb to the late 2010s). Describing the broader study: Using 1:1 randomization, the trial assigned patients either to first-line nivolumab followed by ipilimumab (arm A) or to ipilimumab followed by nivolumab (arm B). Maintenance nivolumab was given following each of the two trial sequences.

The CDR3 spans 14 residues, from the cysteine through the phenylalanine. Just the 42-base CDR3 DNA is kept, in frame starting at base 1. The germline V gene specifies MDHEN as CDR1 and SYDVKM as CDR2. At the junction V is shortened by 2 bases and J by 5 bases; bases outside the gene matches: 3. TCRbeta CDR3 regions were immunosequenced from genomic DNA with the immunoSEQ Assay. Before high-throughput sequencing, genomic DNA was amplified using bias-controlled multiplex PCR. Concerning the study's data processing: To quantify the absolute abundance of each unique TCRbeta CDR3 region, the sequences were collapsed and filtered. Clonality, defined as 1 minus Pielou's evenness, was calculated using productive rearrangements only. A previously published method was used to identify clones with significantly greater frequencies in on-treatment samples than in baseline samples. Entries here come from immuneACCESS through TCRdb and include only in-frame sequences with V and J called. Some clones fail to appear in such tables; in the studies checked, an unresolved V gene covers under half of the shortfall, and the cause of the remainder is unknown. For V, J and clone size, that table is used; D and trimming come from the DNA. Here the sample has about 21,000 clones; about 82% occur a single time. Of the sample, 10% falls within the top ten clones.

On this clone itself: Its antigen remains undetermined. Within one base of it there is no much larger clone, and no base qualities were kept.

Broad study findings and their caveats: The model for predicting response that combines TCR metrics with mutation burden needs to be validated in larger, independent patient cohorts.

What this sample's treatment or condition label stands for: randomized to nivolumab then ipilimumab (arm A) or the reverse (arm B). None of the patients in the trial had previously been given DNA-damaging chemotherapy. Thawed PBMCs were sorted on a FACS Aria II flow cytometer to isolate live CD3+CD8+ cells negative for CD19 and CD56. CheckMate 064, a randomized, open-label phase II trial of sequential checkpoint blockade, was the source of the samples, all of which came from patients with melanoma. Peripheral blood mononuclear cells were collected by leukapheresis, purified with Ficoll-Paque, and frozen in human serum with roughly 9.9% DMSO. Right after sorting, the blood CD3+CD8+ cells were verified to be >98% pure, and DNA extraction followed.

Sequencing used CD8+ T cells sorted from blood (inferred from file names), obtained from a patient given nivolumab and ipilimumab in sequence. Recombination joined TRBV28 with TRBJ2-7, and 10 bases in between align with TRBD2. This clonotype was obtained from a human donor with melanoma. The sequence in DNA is TGTGCCAGCAGTTTACTAGCGGGAGACCACGAGCAGTACTTC. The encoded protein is CASSLLAGDHEQYF.